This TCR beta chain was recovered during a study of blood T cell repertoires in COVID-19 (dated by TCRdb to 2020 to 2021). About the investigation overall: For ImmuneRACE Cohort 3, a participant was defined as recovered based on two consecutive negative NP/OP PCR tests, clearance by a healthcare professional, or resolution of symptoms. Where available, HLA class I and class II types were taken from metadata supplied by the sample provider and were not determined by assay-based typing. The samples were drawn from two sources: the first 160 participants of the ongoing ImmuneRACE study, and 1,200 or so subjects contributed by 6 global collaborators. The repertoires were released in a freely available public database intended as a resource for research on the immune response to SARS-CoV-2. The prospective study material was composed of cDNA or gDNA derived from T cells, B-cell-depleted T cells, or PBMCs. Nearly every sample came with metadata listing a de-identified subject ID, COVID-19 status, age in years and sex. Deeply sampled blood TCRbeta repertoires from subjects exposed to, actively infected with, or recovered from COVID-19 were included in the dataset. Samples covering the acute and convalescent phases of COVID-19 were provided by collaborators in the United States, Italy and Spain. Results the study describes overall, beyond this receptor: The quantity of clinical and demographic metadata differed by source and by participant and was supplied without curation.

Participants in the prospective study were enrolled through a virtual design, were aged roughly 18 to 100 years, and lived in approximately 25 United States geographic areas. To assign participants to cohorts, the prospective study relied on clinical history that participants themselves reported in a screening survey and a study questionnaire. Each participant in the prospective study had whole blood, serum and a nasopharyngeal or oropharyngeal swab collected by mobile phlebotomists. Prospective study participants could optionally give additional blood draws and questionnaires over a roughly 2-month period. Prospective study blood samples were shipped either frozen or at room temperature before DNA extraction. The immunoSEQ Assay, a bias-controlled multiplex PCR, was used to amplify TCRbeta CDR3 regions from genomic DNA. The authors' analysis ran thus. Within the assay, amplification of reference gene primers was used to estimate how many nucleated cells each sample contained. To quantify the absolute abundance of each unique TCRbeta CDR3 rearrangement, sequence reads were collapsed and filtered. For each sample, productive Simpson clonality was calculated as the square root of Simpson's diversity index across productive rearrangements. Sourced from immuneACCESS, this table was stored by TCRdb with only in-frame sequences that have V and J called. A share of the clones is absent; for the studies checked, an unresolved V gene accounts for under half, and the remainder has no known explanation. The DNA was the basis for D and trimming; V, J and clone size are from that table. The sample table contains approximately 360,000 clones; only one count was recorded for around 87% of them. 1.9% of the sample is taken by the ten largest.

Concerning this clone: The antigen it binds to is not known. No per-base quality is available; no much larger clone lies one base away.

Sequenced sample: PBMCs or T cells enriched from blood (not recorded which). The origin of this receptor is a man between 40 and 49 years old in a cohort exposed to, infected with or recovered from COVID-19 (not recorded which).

The CDR3 protein: CASSLDRTSGNNEQFF. The DNA reads TGCGCCAGCAGCTTGGATCGGACTAGCGGAAACAATGAGCAGTTCTTC. The chain joins TRBV5-1 to TRBJ2-1, and 10 junction bases match TRBD2. The CDR3 has 16 amino acids, counting the end cysteine and phenylalanine. Just CDR3 DNA is preserved here, 48 bases in frame from base 1. Trimming accounts for 0 bases at V and 5 bases at J, while the number of junction bases matched to no gene is 5. CDR1 and CDR2 are drawn from the germline V gene: SGHRS, YFSETQ.